This T cell receptor beta chain came from a study of shared clonotypes between healthy human individuals. V lost 3 bases and J lost 6, with 17 bases in between. The length of the CDR3 is 15 residues. Germline CDR1 is MDHEN and CDR2 is SYDVKM. This clone was found once. Its antigen remains unknown. Study-level results: Larger richness was generally estimated for naive than memory subsets.

Repertoires were generated with immunoSEQ multiplex PCR, while TCRdb's copy carries only in-frame clones and drops some. The sample lists some 2.3 million clones, 80% to 95% seen once, with 0.39% in the top ten. The sample taken for sequencing was naive CD4+ T cells from PBMCs. Subset denoted: CD45RA+ positively selected. This sequence originates from a man in his late teens or twenties in good health. Some clones in this sample may be carry-over from other donors' samples. The genes are TRBV28 and TRBJ1-1, with D tentatively TRBD1 (5 bases). As DNA, the CDR3 is TGTGCCAGCAGTTTTCCAAGGGGTGGGACCTCTGAAGCTTTCTTT. This codes for CASSFPRGGTSEAFF.